Each of the 27 T cell receptor beta chains below was sequenced from the same sample in a study of technical replicates of blood from a handful of donors. Measured with immunoSEQ multiplex PCR; TCRdb has only the in-frame clones, and not every one. The data hold roughly 65,000 clones, with 75% to 90% observed a single time. Sequencing used PBMCs. Every receptor here comes from a human donor in good health. Some clones in this sample may be carry-over from other donors' samples.

The chain links TRBV4-3 to TRBJ2-3; D perhaps matches TRBD2 (7 bases). The length of the CDR3 is 16 residues. The V gene lost 5 bases and the J gene lost 4 bases, with 19 bases spanning the gap. Looked up from germline, CDR1 is LGHNA and CDR2 is YSLEER. This CDR3 is CASSVGGGGGSDTQYF. CDR3 nucleotides: TGCGCCAGCAGCGTCGGTGGCGGGGGCGGCTCAGATACGCAGTATTTT.

V usage is TRBV18 and J usage is TRBJ2-1, with 7 bases identical to TRBD1. Germline V gives CDR1 KGHSH, CDR2 LQKENI. Trimming removed 5 bases from V and 5 bases from J; junction bases left unmatched: 3. The CDR3 runs to 13 residues. The CDR3 sequence: CASSVGQNNEQFF. CDR3 in DNA: TGTGCCAGCTCAGTGGGACAGAACAATGAGCAGTTCTTC.

This chain joins TRBV18 and TRBJ1-2; TRBD1 aligns across 9 bases. Germline lookup yields CDR1 KGHSH and CDR2 LQKENI. CDR3 size: 14 residues. J gave up 7 bases and V 3 bases, and 6 bases lay outside the gene matches. In nucleotides, the CDR3 is TGTGCCAGCTCACCTCCGGGACAGGGCGGTGGCTACACCTTC. It encodes CASSPPGQGGGYTF.

The gene calls are TRBV18 and TRBJ2-4; possible D gene TRBD1, 5 bases. V lost 0 bases to trimming and J lost 2 bases, with 11 bases between them. The CDR3 is made up of 16 amino acids. Germline V gene data show CDR1 as KGHSH and CDR2 as LQKENI. The CDR3 nucleotides are TGTGCCAGCTCACCACCGGGGCAAATTACCAAAAACATTCAGTACTTC. It yields the protein CASSPPGQITKNIQYF.

The V and J genes are TRBV7-6 and TRBJ2-3, with D possibly matching TRBD1 (6 bases). This CDR3 has 14 residues. In germline, CDR1 is SGHVS, CDR2 FNYEAQ. V was clipped by 0 bases and J by 4 bases, with 8 bases between them. CDR3 sequence reads: CASSLASGADTQYF. The DNA for the CDR3 is TGTGCCAGCAGCTTAGCGTCAGGGGCAGATACGCAGTATTTT.

V and J are TRBV2 and TRBJ1-1; 8 positions match TRBD1. CDR3 size: 14 residues. Germline V lookup: CDR1 SNHLY, CDR2 FYNNEI. V trimming: 8 bases; J trimming: 6 bases; junction bases outside the gene matches: 11. The CDR3 region has the DNA TGTGCCAGCTCGGGACAGGCGCTGAGGGCTGAAGCTTTCTTT. Translated: CASSGQALRAEAFF.

The chain carries TRBV9 and TRBJ2-7, with D maybe TRBD2 (6 bases). Trimming took 2 bases from V and 1 from J, leaving 10 bases between them. This CDR3 is 14 amino acids long. Looked up from germline, CDR1 is SGDLS and CDR2 is YYNGEE. CDR3 sequence: CASSVDGRSYEQYF. The CDR3 DNA is TGTGCCAGCAGCGTGGATGGGAGGTCCTACGAGCAGTACTTC.

V usage is TRBV12-5 and J usage is TRBJ2-7, with D possibly being TRBD1 (6 bases). The germline V gene has CDR1 LGHNT and CDR2 FRNRAP. The CDR3 is made up of 14 amino acids. The V end was cut by 7 bases, the J end by 5 bases, with 18 bases between. CDR3 coding DNA: TGTGCTAGTGAGTCCGGACAGCCGGGAAACGAGCAGTACTTC. This codes for CASESGQPGNEQYF.

The chain joins TRBV19 to TRBJ1-5, with D perhaps matching TRBD1 (6 bases). Deletions cut 10 bases from V and 5 bases from J, with 15 bases between. The CDR3 length is 13 residues. The V gene's germline CDR1 is LNHDA and CDR2 SQIVND (reference sequence). CDR3: CATRRGAYQPQHF. The CDR3 coding sequence is TGTGCCACCAGGCGGGGGGCCTATCAGCCCCAGCATTTT.

Only one count was recorded for this clone. The chain couples TRBV7-2 to TRBJ2-3; 12 nucleotides match TRBD2. CDR1 and CDR2 (germline): SGHTA, FQGNSA. J lost 2 bases, V lost 2 bases, and 5 bases had no gene match. The CDR3 runs to 17 residues. DNA of the CDR3: TGTGCCAGCAGCTTAAGGACTAGCGGGACCTCCACAGATACGCAGTATTTT. Translating it yields CASSLRTSGTSTDTQYF.

CDR3 nucleotide sequence: TGTGCCAGCAGGATGGGGGCACAGGGGGTCTACGAGCAGTACTTC. Translated, it gives CASRMGAQGVYEQYF. The rearrangement links TRBV5-4 to TRBJ2-7; 8 nucleotides agree with TRBD1. Germline trimming cut 5 bases from V and 3 bases from J; bases unmatched to any gene: 10. Germline CDR1 is SGHNT and CDR2 is YYREEE (reference sequence). The CDR3 sequence is 15 residues long. The full variable domain, its missing parts supplied by reference TRBV5-4 and TRBJ2-7, is ETGVTQSPTHLIKTRGQQVTLRCSSQSGHNTVSWYQQALGQGPQFIFQYYREEENGRGNFPPRFSGLQFPNYSSELNVNALELDDSALYLCASRMGAQGVYEQYFGPGTRLTVT.

J is TRBJ2-5 and V is TRBV7-9, with TRBD2 as a possible D gene (5 bases). CDR1 is SEHNR, CDR2 FQNEAQ, per germline (reference sequence). The CDR3 sequence is 14 residues long. V was shortened by 0 bases and J by 0 bases, with 5 bases between the two germline ends. DNA of the CDR3: TGTGCCAGCAGCTTAGCGCGGGACCAAGAGACCCAGTACTTC. Translated: CASSLARDQETQYF.

The chain couples TRBV14 to TRBJ1-2; 7 bases agree with TRBD1. Trimming removed 5 bases from V and 8 bases from J; junction bases left unmatched: 8. CDR3 length equals 13 residues. Germline CDR1 reads SGHDN; CDR2 reads FVKESK. The CDR3 here is CASSFTGVGGYTF. CDR3 nucleotides: TGTGCCAGCAGCTTTACAGGGGTCGGCGGCTACACCTTC.

V gene TRBV7-2 combines with J gene TRBJ2-1; 8 bases are a match to TRBD2. Looked up from germline, CDR1 is SGHTA and CDR2 is FQGNSA. Unmatched junction bases numbered 3, after V lost 5 bases and J lost 6 bases. This CDR3 contains 13 residues. The CDR3 bases are TGTGCCAGCAGCACCGGGACTAGCAATGAGCAGTTCTTC. Encoded protein: CASSTGTSNEQFF.

The rearrangement uses TRBV6-5 and TRBJ1-4; D remains ambiguous. Germline CDR1 MNHEY, CDR2 SVGAGI. The CDR3 runs to 11 residues. V shed 6 bases and J shed 5 bases, with 4 bases lying between them. CDR3 bases: TGTGCCAGCAGGACAAATGAAAAACTGTTTTTT. This translates into CASRTNEKLFF.

The chain employs TRBV18 and TRBJ1-2; 8 nucleotides match TRBD1. Germline assignment: CDR1 KGHSH and CDR2 LQKENI. J lost 4 bases, V lost 3 bases, and 10 bases had no gene match. This CDR3 comprises 16 residues. The CDR3 loop is CASSPYARGHSYGYTF. The DNA of the CDR3 is TGTGCCAGCTCACCCTACGCCAGGGGGCATAGCTATGGCTACACCTTC.

V and J are TRBV7-9 and TRBJ1-6; 9 bases are shared with TRBD1. There are 15 residues in the CDR3. With V trimmed by 5 bases and J by 12 bases, 11 bases remained unmatched. Germline CDR1 is SEHNR and CDR2 is FQNEAQ (reference sequence). CDR3 sequence: CASSPSGQGSRPLHF. CDR3 sequence (DNA): TGTGCCAGCAGCCCCTCCGGACAGGGGTCACGACCCCTCCACTTT. Full variable domain (outside the CDR3, taken from reference TRBV7-9 and TRBJ1-6): DTGVSQNPRHKITKRGQNVTFRCDPISEHNRLYWYRQTLGQGPEFLTYFQNEAQLEKSRLLSDRFSAERPKGSFSTLEIQRTEQGDSAMYLCASSPSGQGSRPLHFGNGTRLTVT.

This rearrangement joins TRBV11-2 to TRBJ2-7; 11 positions agree with TRBD2. The trim removed 5 bases at V and 5 bases at J, leaving 8 bases unmatched. The germline gives CDR1 SGHAT, CDR2 FQNNGV. This CDR3 spans 15 amino acids. CDR3 sequence: CASSAGLAVGDEQYF. The DNA of the CDR3 is TGTGCCAGCAGCGCGGGACTAGCGGTTGGCGACGAGCAGTACTTC.

The chain uses TRBV1 and TRBJ2-2; the DNA was not used to check the table's D call, TRBD2. TRBV1 has pseudogene status. The CDR3 is made up of 16 amino acids. CDR3 sequence: CTSSQDWYSNTGELFF. The CDR3 nucleotides read TGCACCAGCAGCCAAGATTGGTACTCGAACACCGGGGAGCTGTTTTTT.

The chain uses TRBV4-3 and TRBJ2-2; 10 nucleotides align to TRBD2. The V gene's germline CDR1 is LGHNA and CDR2 YSLEER. This CDR3 spans 17 amino acids. With V trimmed by 0 bases and J by 6 bases, 7 bases remained unmatched. CDR3 coding DNA: TGCGCCAGCAGCCAAGATGGTCTAGCGGGAGCGTCCGGGGAGCTGTTTTTT. Translating gives CASSQDGLAGASGELFF.

CDR3: CASSQVITEERSSGNTIYF. CDR3 sequence (DNA): TGCGCCAGCAGCCAAGTAATTACAGAGGAGCGGAGCTCTGGAAACACCATATATTTT. V and J are TRBV4-3 and TRBJ1-3; D unresolved. Trimming stripped 1 base from V and 0 bases from J, with 19 bases between. The CDR3 spans 19 residues. Germline loops: CDR1 LGHNA, CDR2 YSLEER.

The chain recombines TRBV6-1 with TRBJ1-2; 8 bases are a match to TRBD1. The CDR3 is made up of 14 amino acids. The germline V gene has CDR1 MNHNS and CDR2 SASEGT. Trimming removed 2 bases from V and 6 bases from J; junction bases left unmatched: 5. The CDR3, as DNA: TGTGCCAGCAGTGAAAAGCGGGACAGGCATGGCTACACCTTC. It yields the protein CASSEKRDRHGYTF.

The chain is built from TRBV4-2 and TRBJ2-1; D is possibly TRBD2 (6 bases). This CDR3 has 14 residues. The germline V and J ends were trimmed by 4 bases and 10 bases, with 17 bases remaining between them. The germline CDR1 and CDR2 sequences are LGHNA and YNFKEQ. The CDR3 loop is CASSPGRDSDEQFF. The DNA for the CDR3 is TGTGCCAGCAGCCCCGGACGGGACTCCGACGAGCAGTTCTTC.

V and J are TRBV30 and TRBJ2-7, with a tentative D call TRBD2 (5 bases). CDR1 and CDR2 (germline): GTSNPN, SVGIG (reference sequence). The CDR3 extends over 13 amino acids. The ends were cut back, 1 base at V and 6 bases at J, with 13 bases in the middle. The CDR3 nucleotides read TGTGCCTGGAGTGATTATAGCGCTGGCGAGCAGTACTTC. It translates to CAWSDYSAGEQYF.

This chain links TRBV7-3 with TRBJ2-2; 7 bases are a match to TRBD2. Germline CDR1 is SGHTA and CDR2 is FQGTGA. The ends lost 8 bases at V and 6 bases at J; junction bases unmatched: 12. This CDR3 contains 15 residues. Here the CDR3 reads CASSHGLVGAGELFF. DNA of the CDR3: TGTGCCAGCTCCCACGGACTAGTCGGGGCCGGGGAGCTGTTTTTT. The full variable domain, rest sourced from reference TRBV7-3 and TRBJ2-2, is GAGVSQTPSNKVTEKGKYVELRCDPISGHTALYWYRQSLGQGPEFLIYFQGTGAADDSGLPNDRFFAVRPEGSVSTLKIQRTERGDSAVYLCASSHGLVGAGELFFGEGSRLTVL.

This rearrangement joins TRBV5-1 to TRBJ2-5; perhaps TRBD2 as D (6 bases). The germline V gene has CDR1 SGHRS and CDR2 YFSETQ. CDR3 length: 14 amino acids. V lost 0 bases, J lost 5 bases, and 11 bases lay in between. The CDR3 loop reads CASSLGGDRETQYF. The DNA of the CDR3 is TGCGCCAGCAGCTTGGGGGGGGACCGGGAGACCCAGTACTTC.

By its share, this clone is medium-sized. The chain recombines TRBV11-2 with TRBJ1-2; 7 nucleotides line up with TRBD1. V was clipped by 1 base and J by 6 bases; unmatched bases: 8. The CDR3 contains 15 residues. Per germline, CDR1 SGHAT and CDR2 FQNNGV. The CDR3 coding sequence is TGTGCCAGCAGCTTAGTAGACAGGGATAGGCATGGCTACACCTTC. This gives the protein CASSLVDRDRHGYTF.